The rows below give T cell receptor beta chains drawn from one sample of a study of a mutant IDH1 vaccine in newly diagnosed glioma. Generated by immunoSEQ multiplex PCR, the TCRdb table keeps only in-frame clones and is missing some. Altogether around 41,000 clones are present, 80% to 90% being singletons, with the ten largest covering roughly 1.5%. These receptors are not linked to any known antigen. Sample: PBMCs, taken from a glioma patient whose treatment included an IDH1 peptide vaccine. The receptors were gathered from a man between 40 and 49 years old with glioma. The CDR3 runs from the conserved cysteine through the conserved F or W. Each record gives: V gene, clone size, J gene, D gene, CDR3 DNA, CDR3 protein. The D gene is left open where the match is weak. Where a row states a size, it is once, few, many or the class of an expanded clone; other rows omit it.

TRBV5-1,-,TRBJ2-5,-,TGCGCCAGCAGCCTGAGCGGAGAAGAGACCCAGTACTTC,CASSLSGEETQYF
TRBV19,-,TRBJ1-6,-,TGTGCCAGTAGTATAGATCGCGGGGACGGCTATAATTCACCCCTCCACTTT,CASSIDRGDGYNSPLHF
TRBV28,-,TRBJ1-1,-,TGTGCCAGCCGTCGCGGTCGGGGGTACACTGAAGCTTTCTTT,CASRRGRGYTEAFF
TRBV5-1,-,TRBJ2-7,-,TGCGCCAGCAGCTTGGATGGGGACGAGCAGTACTTC,CASSLDGDEQYF
TRBV29-1,-,TRBJ2-1,TRBD1,TGCAGCGTTGTGGGACAGGGGAAGGATGAGCAGTTCTTC,CSVVGQGKDEQFF
TRBV7-2,-,TRBJ2-7,-,TGTGCCAGCAGCTCTCACATCACCTACGAGCAGTACTTC,CASSSHITYEQYF
TRBV5-1,-,TRBJ1-1,-,TGCGCCAGCACCCTGAGTGGGGGGATGAACACTGAAGCTTTCTTT,CASTLSGGMNTEAFF
TRBV4-3,-,TRBJ2-1,-,TGCGCCAGCAGCCAGGGGGGGCAGGCGGGGAATGAGCAGTTCTTC,CASSQGGQAGNEQFF
TRBV11-2,once,TRBJ2-5,-,TGTGCCAGCAGCTTATCAGTACAGGGAGCAGAGACCCAGTACTTC,CASSLSVQGAETQYF
TRBV28,-,TRBJ2-7,-,TGTGCCAGCAGTTTTCAATCAGGGGTCCACGAGCAGTACTTC,CASSFQSGVHEQYF
TRBV6-1,-,TRBJ2-5,TRBD2,TGTGCCAGCAGGACTAGCGGGGGGGAGACCCAGTACTTC,CASRTSGGETQYF
TRBV28,-,TRBJ2-5,TRBD2,TGTGCCAGCAGTCCTGGACTAGCGGGAGAGGCAGAGACCCAGTACTTC,CASSPGLAGEAETQYF
TRBV11-2,-,TRBJ2-1,TRBD1,TGTGCCAGCAGAATCACAGGGGTGAATGTGGAGTTCTTC,CASRITGVNVEFF
TRBV11-2,once,TRBJ1-6,-,TGTGCCAGCAGCTTACTTGGAACACCCCTCCACTTT,CASSLLGTPLHF
TRBV9,-,TRBJ1-1,-,TGTGCCAGCCACCCCTTGGCCCATCCGAACACTGAAGCTTTCTTT,CASHPLAHPNTEAFF
TRBV4-3,-,TRBJ1-4,TRBD1,TGCGCCAGCCAAAGAGACAGGGGGGTTGAAAAACTGTTTTTT,CASQRDRGVEKLFF
TRBV6-1,once,TRBJ2-3,TRBD2,TGTGCCAGCAGTGTGTCAATAGCGGGGGGCCCCACGCAGTATTTT,CASSVSIAGGPTQYF
TRBV28,-,TRBJ1-1,-,TGTGCCAGCAGTGCCCCGGGGGTAGGGGTCACTGAAGCTTTCTTT,CASSAPGVGVTEAFF
TRBV30,-,TRBJ2-1,-,TGTGCCTGGAGCGCTGGACGAGAGGACAATGAGCAGTTCTTC,CAWSAGREDNEQFF
TRBV9,-,TRBJ2-2,-,TGTGCCAGCAGCAAAACGAACACCGGGGAGCTGTTTTTT,CASSKTNTGELFF
TRBV7-2,-,TRBJ1-1,-,TGTGCCAGCAGCCGGCAGGGAGGGGCGAACACTGAAGCTTTCTTT,CASSRQGGANTEAFF
TRBV28,-,TRBJ2-2,TRBD1,TGTGCCAGCAGTTCCCCGGGACAGGGCCCACCCGGGGAGCTGTTTTTT,CASSSPGQGPPGELFF
TRBV6-1,once,TRBJ2-2,TRBD1,TGTGCCAGCAATAGACAGGGTGGCACCGGGGAGCTGTTTTTT,CASNRQGGTGELFF
TRBV7-8,-,TRBJ2-3,TRBD1,TGTGCCAGCAGCCCTGGGACAGGACTTCGCACAGATACGCAGTATTTT,CASSPGTGLRTDTQYF
TRBV28,-,TRBJ2-5,TRBD2,TGTGCCAGCAGTTTATGGGGACTAGCGGGAGGAGAGACCCAGTACTTC,CASSLWGLAGGETQYF
TRBV11-2,-,TRBJ1-1,-,TGTGCCAGCAGCTTAGATGGGGGTGAAGCTTTCTTT,CASSLDGGEAFF
TRBV9,-,TRBJ1-5,-,TGTGCCAGCAGCGTAGGGGGGGCTAGCAATCAGCCCCAGCATTTT,CASSVGGASNQPQHF
TRBV7-2,-,TRBJ2-7,-,TGTGCCAGCAGCTTAGATCACTGGACCTACGAGCAGTACTTC,CASSLDHWTYEQYF
TRBV18,-,TRBJ2-7,-,TGTGCCAGCTCACCACAACAGGGCTACGAGCAGTACTTC,CASSPQQGYEQYF
TRBV7-3,-,TRBJ2-2,TRBD2,TGTGCCAGCAGCTCCGTAGGGACTAGTCGAACCGGGGAGCTGTTTTTT,CASSSVGTSRTGELFF
TRBV19,-,TRBJ2-1,-,TGTGCCAGTAGACAGGGCAATGAGCAGTTCTTC,CASRQGNEQFF
TRBV28,-,TRBJ2-4,TRBD1,TGTGCCAGCAGTCAAGACAGGGGGAACATTCAGTACTTC,CASSQDRGNIQYF